The table lists the clone carrying this TCR beta chain with a count of one. The CDR3 loop spans 13 amino acids. Trimming left V 1 base short and J 1 base short, with 7 bases between. Germline values: CDR1 SQVTM, CDR2 ANQGSEA. The sample originates from a study of CD8+ T cells in alopecia areata. The overall study: Treatment comprised oral tofacitinib, 5 to 10 mg twice daily, in treated patients.

Isolated RNA was reverse transcribed into cDNA used as the sequencing template. The assay was immunoSEQ multiplex PCR, and TCRdb's table has in-frame clones only and misses some. The data hold about 130,000 clones, with 45% to 60% observed a single time. Investigators sorted PBMCs to obtain both CD4+ and CD8+ T cells. The starting material was CD4+ T cells sorted from blood, obtained at week 0. The chain recombines TRBV29-1 with TRBJ1-1, with D uncertain. The TCR comes from a human donor with alopecia areata. CDR3 DNA: TGCAGCGTTGAAGTACAGCAGAACACTGAAGCTTTCTTT. This sequence encodes CSVEVQQNTEAFF.